The 9 T cell receptor beta chains presented below share a single source sample, sequenced in a study of T cell responses to AZD1222 COVID-19 vaccine. Assay used: immunoSEQ multiplex PCR; TCRdb lists only in-frame clones, some missing. Altogether tens of thousands of clones are present, around 88% being singletons, with the ten largest covering 8% to 10%. The specimen was peripheral blood, collected 28 days after the second dose of the MenACWY control vaccine. Every receptor here comes from an adult who received the MenACWY meningococcal vaccine as a control.

The rearrangement links TRBV2 to TRBJ2-7; tentative D call: TRBD1 (6 bases). The CDR3 runs to 14 residues. In germline, CDR1 is SNHLY, CDR2 FYNNEI. V dropped 6 bases and J dropped 0 bases, with 12 bases sitting between them. This CDR3 reads CASSRDTGSYEQYF. In DNA form, the CDR3 reads TGTGCCAGCAGCCGGGACACCGGCTCCTACGAGCAGTACTTC. Together with reference TRBV2 and TRBJ2-7, the CDR3 gives the full variable domain: EPEVTQTPSHQVTQMGQEVILRCVPISNHLYFYWYRQILGQKVEFLVSFYNNEISEKSEIFDDQFSVERPDGSNFTLKIRSTKLEDSAMYFCASSRDTGSYEQYFGPGTRLTVT.

V is TRBV30 and J is TRBJ1-6; D gene ambiguous. Germline values: CDR1 GTSNPN, CDR2 SVGIG (reference sequence). The V end was cut by 0 bases, the J end by 0 bases, with 9 bases between. The CDR3 runs 16 residues. The CDR3 is CAWSVPHSSYNSPLHF. Here the CDR3 DNA reads TGTGCCTGGAGTGTACCACACAGCTCCTATAATTCACCCCTCCACTTT.

The V call is TRBV10-1, the J call TRBJ1-1, with TRBD1 matching over 8 bases. Germline V gene sequence: CDR1 WNHNN, CDR2 SYGVQD (reference sequence). V lost 11 bases to trimming and J lost 1 base; unmatched junction nucleotides: 9. The CDR3 has 14 amino acids. The CDR3 DNA follows: TGCGCCGGCTTAAGACAGGGGTGGAACACTGAAGCTTTCTTT. Amino acid sequence: CAGLRQGWNTEAFF.

The chain combines TRBV4-3 with TRBJ1-1; D ambiguous. The CDR3 is 13 amino acids. From germline, CDR1 is LGHNA and CDR2 YSLEER. The germline V and J ends were trimmed by 4 bases and 5 bases, with 11 bases remaining between them. The CDR3 sequence is CASSPGLGTEAFF. CDR3 DNA: TGCGCCAGCAGCCCCGGCCTGGGGACTGAAGCTTTCTTT.

The rearrangement links TRBV28 to TRBJ1-3, with D possibly TRBD1 on 6 matching bases. The germline CDR1 and CDR2 sequences are MDHEN and SYDVKM. This CDR3 has 14 amino acids. Trimming removed 3 bases from V and 4 bases from J, with 10 bases in between. The CDR3 DNA follows: TGTGCCAGCAGTTTCTGGACAGTCGGAAACACCATATATTTT. Translating gives CASSFWTVGNTIYF.

The CDR3 spells CASSTHRLAGVETQYF. Written as DNA, the CDR3 is TGTGCCAGCAGCACACACCGACTAGCGGGGGTTGAGACCCAGTACTTC. The V call is TRBV9, the J call TRBJ2-5, with TRBD2 matching 12 bases. Germline CDR1 is SGDLS and CDR2 is YYNGEE. This CDR3 has 16 residues. The J segment lost 5 bases and the V segment lost 4 bases, leaving 9 bases of the junction unmatched.

V usage is TRBV4-2 and J usage is TRBJ2-3, with D hard to call. Between the trimmed V and J ends, which lost 3 bases and 5 bases, there was a span of 9 bases. The germline V gene encodes CDR1 LGHNA and CDR2 YNFKEQ. The CDR3 length is 13 residues. The CDR3 nucleotides read TGTGCCAGCAGCCACCCGGCTGGAGATACGCAGTATTTT. Amino acids: CASSHPAGDTQYF.

The chain joins TRBV5-1 to TRBJ1-1; maybe TRBD1 (6 bases). CDR1 and CDR2 from the germline V gene are SGHRS and YFSETQ. V dropped 4 bases and J dropped 2 bases, with 15 bases sitting between them. This CDR3 spans 15 amino acids. CDR3 nucleotide sequence: TGCGCCAGCAGCCAAATGGGGGGGCAAAACACTGAAGCTTTCTTT. This gives the protein CASSQMGGQNTEAFF. Together with reference TRBV5-1 and TRBJ1-1, the CDR3 gives the full variable domain: KAGVTQTPRYLIKTRGQQVTLSCSPISGHRSVSWYQQTPGQGLQFLFEYFSETQRNKGNFPGRFSGRQFSNSRSEMNVSTLELGDSALYLCASSQMGGQNTEAFFGQGTRLTVV.

The gene calls are TRBV6-5 and TRBJ1-3; D call uncertain. CDR1 is MNHEY, CDR2 SVGAGI, per germline. The CDR3 is made up of 16 amino acids. V shed 0 bases and J shed 0 bases, with 9 bases lying between them. The CDR3: CASSYSAGSSGNTIYF. In DNA, the CDR3 is TGTGCCAGCAGTTACTCGGCAGGAAGCTCTGGAAACACCATATATTTT.